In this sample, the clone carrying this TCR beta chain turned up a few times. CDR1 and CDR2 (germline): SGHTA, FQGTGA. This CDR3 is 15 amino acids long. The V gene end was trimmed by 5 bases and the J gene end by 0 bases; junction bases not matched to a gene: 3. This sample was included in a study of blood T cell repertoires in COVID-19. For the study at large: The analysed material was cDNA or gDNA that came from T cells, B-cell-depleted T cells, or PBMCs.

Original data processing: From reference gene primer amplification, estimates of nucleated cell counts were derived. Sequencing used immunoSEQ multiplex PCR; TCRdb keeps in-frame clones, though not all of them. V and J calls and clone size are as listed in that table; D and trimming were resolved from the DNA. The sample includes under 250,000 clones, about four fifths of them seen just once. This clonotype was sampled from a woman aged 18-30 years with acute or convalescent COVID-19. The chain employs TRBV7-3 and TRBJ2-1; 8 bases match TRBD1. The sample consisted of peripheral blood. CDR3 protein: CASSLGTGSYNEQFF. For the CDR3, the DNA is TGTGCCAGCAGCCTAGGGACAGGCTCCTACAATGAGCAGTTCTTC.